This T cell receptor beta chain is drawn from a study of cytomegalovirus exposure and HLA in healthy donors. Study observations and caveats: There was a cluster of highly shared sequence variants that was likely a sequencing artifact. An analysis done earlier found most TCR beta V segments productive about 87% or about 30% of the time. It was reportedly the case that the classifier diagnosed cytomegalovirus status with high specificity and sensitivity.

J lost 3 bases, V lost 3 bases, and 1 base had no gene match. Germline CDR1 reads SGHTA; CDR2 reads FQGNSA. This CDR3 contains 13 residues. Note on this clone: No antigen is known for it.

The PCR ran on 60 Vbeta and 13 Jbeta primers. Assay used: immunoSEQ multiplex PCR; TCRdb lists only in-frame clones, some missing. The table lists approximately 200,000 clones, around 80% of them singletons. The chain links TRBV7-2 to TRBJ1-1; 7 nucleotides line up with TRBD1. Sample: PBMCs. The sequence was obtained from a man aged 25-40 years in good health and CMV-seronegative. Here the CDR3 DNA reads TGTGCCAGCAGCTTGACAGGGTACACTGAAGCTTTCTTT. This gives the protein CASSLTGYTEAFF.